This entry lists 27 T cell receptor beta chains sequenced from one sample in a study of regulatory T cells in long-lasting Graves disease. Relying on iRepertoire HTBI primers and Arm-PCR of CDR3 regions, the team built TCR beta libraries. TCRdb re-called the multiplex PCR reads through MiXCR, storing one row per CDR3 protein. Seen here are some 600,000 distinct CDR3 sequences, roughly 16% observed once, and the top ten hold approximately 12%. As to time point: newly diagnosed GD, antithyroid drugs for less than 3 months. Generation of the TCR library employed RNA extracted from PBMCs. These same records also appear under a second study, on T cells in Graves' hyperthyroidism and ophthalmopathy.

The specimen was peripheral blood mononuclear cells (PBMCs), collected at new diagnosis, from a patient treated with antithyroid drugs. The receptors were sampled from a man between 18 and 29 years old with Graves disease.

This chain links TRBV7-9 with TRBJ1-2, with D possibly being TRBD1 (6 bases). This CDR3 contains 16 residues. Germline loops: CDR1 SEHNR, CDR2 FQNEAQ (reference sequence). With 1 base removed from V and 4 bases from J, the gap between germline ends came to 16 bases. CDR3 residues: CASSLGAAGETYGYTF. The CDR3 DNA is TGTGCCAGCAGCTTAGGTGCGGCAGGGGAAACCTATGGCTACACCTTC. The full variable domain, completed using reference TRBV7-9 and TRBJ1-2, is DTGVSQNPRHKITKRGQNVTFRCDPISEHNRLYWYRQTLGQGPEFLTYFQNEAQLEKSRLLSDRFSAERPKGSFSTLEIQRTEQGDSAMYLCASSLGAAGETYGYTFGSGTRLTVV.

This clonotype showed up just a few times. The chain has TRBV29-1 and TRBJ1-2, with 9 nucleotides matching TRBD1. The germline V gene encodes CDR1 SQVTM and CDR2 ANQGSEA. This CDR3 comprises 13 residues. The J segment lost 3 bases and the V segment lost 6 bases, leaving 5 bases of the junction unmatched. The CDR3 loop is CSVVTGGDYGYTF. CDR3 nucleotide sequence: TGCAGCGTGGTCACAGGGGGCGACTATGGCTACACCTTC.

This clonotype was observed at least ten times. This chain joins TRBV7-8 and TRBJ2-1, with D possibly TRBD1 on 7 matching bases. CDR3 length: 16 residues. Germline-derived CDR1 and CDR2 are SGHVS and FQNEAQ. Trimming cost V 4 bases and J 4 bases, with 17 bases left between them. The CDR3 DNA is TGTGCCAGCAGCTGGATCCAGGGGGAGGTATACAATGAGCAGTTCTTC. Translated, it gives CASSWIQGEVYNEQFF.

This clonotype was counted many times. The chain joins TRBV18 to TRBJ2-1, with 9 bases aligning to TRBD2. The CDR3 is 16 residues long. J lost 10 bases, V lost 0 bases, and 10 bases had no gene match. Germline CDR1 and CDR2: KGHSH and LQKENI. CDR3 loop: CASSPPLAGAFWEQFF. CDR3 sequence (DNA): TGTGCCAGCTCACCACCGTTAGCGGGGGCGTTTTGGGAGCAGTTCTTC.

This clonotype was recorded many times. The rearrangement links TRBV2 to TRBJ1-2; D unclear. CDR3 size: 13 residues. The V end was cut by 7 bases, the J end by 4 bases, with 13 bases between. CDR1 SNHLY and CDR2 FYNNEI come from the germline V gene. The CDR3 DNA sequence: TGTGCCAGCATGAGGGCGGTTGGCTATGGCTACACCTTC. Translating it yields CASMRAVGYGYTF.

The chain uses TRBV25-1 and TRBJ2-1; a weak D match, TRBD1 (6 bases). This CDR3 has 14 residues. V was clipped by 3 bases and J by 6 bases, with 12 bases between them. Germline V CDR1 and CDR2: MGHDK, SYGVNS. The CDR3 loop is CASSEAGAINEQFF. For the CDR3, the DNA is TGTGCCAGCAGTGAGGCAGGGGCCATCAATGAGCAGTTCTTC.

There are many counts of this clonotype. The genes are TRBV6-9 and TRBJ2-7, with 7 bases lining up with TRBD1. CDR3 length: 14 residues. CDR1 and CDR2 (germline): MNHGY, SVAAGI. Trimming took 5 bases from V and 2 from J; bases not matched to a gene: 6. The CDR3 region is CASSNWDSPYEQYF. Written as DNA, the CDR3 is TGTGCCAGCAGTAATTGGGACAGCCCCTACGAGCAGTACTTC.

This clonotype came up many times. The chain employs TRBV27 and TRBJ2-5; D unclear. Trimming pared 5 bases from V and 5 bases from J, leaving 21 bases between. The CDR3 covers 16 residues. CDR1 and CDR2 (germline): MNHEY, SMNVEV (reference sequence). The CDR3 reads CASSLRASTAAETQYF. The CDR3 DNA sequence: TGTGCCAGCAGTCTCCGGGCATCCACGGCAGCGGAGACCCAGTACTTC.

This clonotype was counted many times. The V and J genes are TRBV9 and TRBJ1-1, with D perhaps TRBD1 (6 bases). Germline V gene lookup returns CDR1 SGDLS and CDR2 YYNGEE. The V end lost 4 bases, the J end lost 4 bases, and 14 bases lay between the germline ends. The CDR3 spans 14 residues. CDR3 residues: CASSLGGGPTEAFF. The CDR3 nucleotides are TGTGCCAGCAGCCTAGGCGGGGGGCCCACTGAAGCTTTCTTT.

This clonotype was seen more than once but under ten times. The chain employs TRBV2 and TRBJ1-5; 11 nucleotides line up with TRBD1. This CDR3 region has 15 residues. V trimming: 5 bases; J trimming: 7 bases; junction bases outside the gene matches: 7. The germline V gene has CDR1 SNHLY and CDR2 FYNNEI. CDR3 in DNA: TGTGCCAGCAGTCAGGGACAGGGGGTAGAGCAGCCCCAGCATTTT. Its translation is CASSQGQGVEQPQHF.

This clonotype was detected ten times or more. The V call is TRBV19, the J call TRBJ2-7; TRBD1 agrees at 8 bases. Germline CDR1 is LNHDA and CDR2 is SQIVND (reference sequence). The CDR3 runs to 15 residues. The ends lost 9 bases at V and 4 bases at J; junction bases unmatched: 14. DNA for the CDR3: TGTGCCAGCAGTTTTGGGCAGGGGGCAGAATACGAGCAGTACTTC. Translation gives CASSFGQGAEYEQYF.

This clonotype has at least ten counts. The rearrangement joins TRBV30 to TRBJ2-5; TRBD2 matches at 8 bases. Per the germline V gene, CDR1 is GTSNPN and CDR2 is SVGIG (reference sequence). This CDR3 is 13 amino acids long. V lost 4 bases and J lost 1; bases outside the gene matches: 2. This CDR3 reads CAWMREVQETQYF. CDR3 DNA sequence: TGTGCCTGGATGCGGGAGGTCCAAGAGACCCAGTACTTC.

This clonotype was found many times. The chain couples TRBV5-1 to TRBJ2-2; D gene uncertain. The CDR3 contains 16 residues. V was pared by 0 bases and J by 1 base, with 10 bases between. Per germline, CDR1 SGHRS and CDR2 YFSETQ. The CDR3 DNA is TGCGCCAGCAGCTTGGTTCAGATCGGGAACACCGGGGAGCTGTTTTTT. The encoded protein is CASSLVQIGNTGELFF.

Of note for this clonotype: One junction end does not reproduce the germline sequence, and a read error may be involved. The chain employs TRBV7-7 and TRBJ2-2, with a weak D call TRBD1 (5 bases). The CDR3 is 14 amino acids. Germline V lookup: CDR1 SSHAT, CDR2 FNYEAQ (reference sequence). For the CDR3, the DNA is TGTGCTAGCAGCTTAGCAGGGCACACCGGGGAGCTGTTTTTT. It is translated as CASSLAGHTGELFF.

This clonotype was observed a few times. This rearrangement joins TRBV20-1 to TRBJ1-2; no clear D. The CDR3 totals 14 residues. The germline gives CDR1 DFQATT, CDR2 SNEGSKA (reference sequence). Trimming removed 4 bases at V and 4 bases at J, with 16 bases between. CDR3 region: CSATDGPATYGYTF. The CDR3 DNA reads as TGCAGTGCTACCGACGGACCCGCGACCTATGGCTACACCTTC.

A few counts support this clonotype. The rearrangement joins TRBV10-3 to TRBJ2-7, with TRBD1 as a possible D gene (7 bases). This CDR3 has 11 residues. The V gene's germline CDR1 is ENHRY and CDR2 SYGVKD. Trimming shortened V by 8 bases and J by 12 bases, and 17 bases separated the two germline ends. The CDR3 nucleotides are TGTGCCATCGGGGGGACAGACGGGCGGTACTTC. Residues: CAIGGTDGRYF.

This clonotype was detected a few times. V is TRBV25-1 and J is TRBJ2-1, with D tentatively TRBD1 (6 bases). The CDR3 has 14 amino acids. Germline V gives CDR1 MGHDK, CDR2 SYGVNS. Between the trimmed V and J ends, which lost 7 bases and 6 bases, there was a span of 16 bases. The CDR3 DNA sequence: TGTGCCAGCAACCGGCCGGGCAGGGGCAATGAGCAGTTCTTC. Translating it yields CASNRPGRGNEQFF.

This clonotype came up many times. A single base separates this from a much larger clone, so it may be a read error. The chain carries TRBV11-2 and TRBJ2-5; the D is unclear. The V end lost 2 bases, the J end lost 6 bases, and 4 bases lay between the germline ends. The CDR3 loop spans 11 amino acids. Germline loops: CDR1 SGHAT, CDR2 FQNNGV. In DNA form, the CDR3 reads TGTGCCAGCAGCTTATTACAGACCCAGTACTTC. Translated, it gives CASSLLQTQYF.

Worth noting for this clonotype: A single base separates this from a much larger clone, so it may be a read error. This sequence joins TRBV10-3 and TRBJ2-3, with TRBD2 identical over 9 bases. CDR1 and CDR2 (germline): ENHRY, SYGVKD. The CDR3 consists of 15 residues. The V segment lost 2 bases and the J segment 5 bases; nucleotides outside the gene matches: 5. The CDR3 sequence: CAISETAGGGDTQYF. DNA for the CDR3: TGTGCCATCAGTGAGACGGCGGGGGGGGGAGATACGCAGTATTTT.

This clonotype was detected many times. This chain uses TRBV7-3 with TRBJ2-5; 9 bases are a match to TRBD1. V trimming: 1 base; J trimming: 5 bases; junction bases outside the gene matches: 5. The germline gives CDR1 SGHTA, CDR2 FQGTGA. The CDR3 length is 15 residues. This chain's CDR3 is CASSLRGTGMETQYF. CDR3 nucleotides: TGTGCCAGCAGCTTAAGGGGGACAGGGATGGAGACCCAGTACTTC.

The V call is TRBV19, the J call TRBJ1-5; TRBD1 might be the D (5 bases). The V gene lost 7 bases and the J gene lost 2 bases, with 18 bases spanning the gap. Looked up from germline, CDR1 is LNHDA and CDR2 is SQIVND (reference sequence). The CDR3 loop spans 16 amino acids. This CDR3 is CASTPGLPRGNQPQHF. For the CDR3, the DNA is TGTGCCAGTACCCCGGGGCTCCCCAGGGGCAATCAGCCCCAGCATTTT.

The table lists this clonotype with a few counts. The genes are TRBV20-1 and TRBJ2-5; maybe TRBD2 (6 bases). The CDR3 runs to 14 residues. Deletions cut 0 bases from V and 5 bases from J, with 13 bases between. Germline V gene sequence: CDR1 DFQATT, CDR2 SNEGSKA (reference sequence). The CDR3 region has the DNA TGCAGTGCTAGAGATCCGGGAGTTATGGAGACCCAGTACTTC. Its translation is CSARDPGVMETQYF.

Only one count was recorded for this clonotype. V and J are TRBV9 and TRBJ1-5; 10 bases align to TRBD1. This CDR3 has 15 amino acids. Germline V lookup: CDR1 SGDLS, CDR2 YYNGEE. V shed 0 bases, J shed 3 bases, and the junction held 0 bases outside the gene matches. The CDR3 DNA is TGTGCCAGCAGCGTAGGACAGGGGGCCAATCAGCCCCAGCATTTT. It encodes CASSVGQGANQPQHF.

CDR3 in amino acids: CASTDRGAEQYF. CDR3 nucleotide sequence: TGTGCCAGCACCGATCGAGGGGCCGAGCAGTACTTC. This rearrangement joins TRBV7-9 to TRBJ2-7; tentatively, D is TRBD1 or TRBD2 (5 bases each). This CDR3 region has 12 residues. The germline CDR1 and CDR2 sequences are SEHNR and FQNEAQ (reference sequence). Trimming left V 7 bases short and J 6 bases short, with 13 bases between.

The chain employs TRBV20-1 and TRBJ2-7; 11 nucleotides agree with TRBD2. Germline loops: CDR1 DFQATT, CDR2 SNEGSKA (reference sequence). The CDR3 is made up of 14 amino acids. The junction had 4 bases not matched to a gene; V was cut back by 0 bases and J by 6 bases. This chain's CDR3 is CSARDQGLAVEQYF. Here the CDR3 DNA reads TGCAGTGCTAGAGATCAGGGACTAGCGGTCGAGCAGTACTTC.

Many counts were recorded for this clonotype. This rearrangement joins TRBV28 to TRBJ1-6, with D perhaps TRBD1 (6 bases). Germline CDR1 and CDR2: MDHEN and SYDVKM. V lost 6 bases, J lost 5 bases, and 14 bases lay in between. This CDR3 comprises 15 residues. The CDR3 loop is CASRLWTANNSPLHF. The CDR3 bases are TGTGCCAGCAGACTTTGGACAGCCAATAATTCACCCCTCCACTTT.

This clonotype was detected only a few times. The chain uses TRBV5-1 and TRBJ2-5; D perhaps matches TRBD2 (6 bases). CDR1 is SGHRS and CDR2 is YFSETQ in the germline V gene. The ends were cut back, 5 bases at V and 0 bases at J, with 11 bases in the middle. The CDR3 is 14 amino acids. The CDR3 sequence: CASRSRDYQETQYF. The CDR3 DNA reads as TGCGCCAGCAGGTCCCGGGACTACCAAGAGACCCAGTACTTC.